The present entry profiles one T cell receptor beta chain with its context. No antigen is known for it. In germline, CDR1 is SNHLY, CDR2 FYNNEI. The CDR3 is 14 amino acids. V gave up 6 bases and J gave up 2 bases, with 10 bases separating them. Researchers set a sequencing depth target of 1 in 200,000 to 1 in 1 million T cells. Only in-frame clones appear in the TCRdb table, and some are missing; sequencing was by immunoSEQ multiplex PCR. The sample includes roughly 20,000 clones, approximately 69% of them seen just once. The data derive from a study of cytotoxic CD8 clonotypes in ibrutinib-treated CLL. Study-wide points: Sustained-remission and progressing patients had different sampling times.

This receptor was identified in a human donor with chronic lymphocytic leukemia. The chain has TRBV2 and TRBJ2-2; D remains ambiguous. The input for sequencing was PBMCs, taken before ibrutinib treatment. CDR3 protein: CASRTTVNTGELFF. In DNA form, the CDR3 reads TGTGCCAGCAGGACCACAGTTAACACCGGGGAGCTGTTTTTT.